Listed here is a single T cell receptor beta chain. Its matching antigen is unknown. This CDR3 contains 14 residues. The V and J ends lost 2 bases and 6 bases respectively, with 10 bases between them. This record belongs to a study of T cells after yellow fever vaccination. Study at large: Fractions containing few cells were prepared with SMART-Seq v4 Ultra Low Input.

Findings of the study overall: Clones from primary vaccination mostly reappeared after the booster (roughly 97% CD4, around 90% CD8). Clonotype sharing between CD4 and CD8 compartments was small.

They built TCR cDNA with 5'RACE template switching, a step that put in a universal primer site and UMIs. One entry per CDR3 protein results from TCRdb running MiXCR on the 5' RACE reads. The sample includes fewer than 450,000 distinct CDR3 sequences, approximately 8% of them seen just once. This chain connects TRBV12-3 or TRBV12-4 to TRBJ2-2, with D hard to call. The material was PBMCs, obtained about 41 days after the first yellow fever vaccination. This TCR derives from a man aged 18-30 years who received the YFV17D yellow fever vaccine. This CDR3 reads CASSLRVGAGELFF. For the CDR3, the DNA is TGTGCCAGCAGTTTACGGGTAGGCGCCGGGGAGCTGTTTTTT.